This T cell receptor beta chain was sequenced in a study of human T cells and chemical hapten exposure. Study background: Women made up most patients, who had alopecia areata, totalis or universalis.

Germline-derived CDR1 and CDR2 are MNHEY and SVGEGT. Trimming removed 10 bases from V and 0 bases from J, with 10 bases in between. The CDR3 has 13 amino acids. Time point: pre-sensitization, week 0. Treatment: therapeutic diphenylcyclopropenone sensitization with weekly scalp DPC. The authors' total RNA extraction used unfractionated whole blood. TCRdb re-derived calls from the RACE reads in MiXCR, one entry per CDR3 protein. The data contain around 200,000 distinct CDR3 sequences, about 31% of them singletons. This chain uses TRBV6-2 or TRBV6-3 with TRBJ2-4; maybe TRBD2 (5 bases). Source: whole blood, taken in connection with sensitization to the hapten diphenylcyclopropenone (DPC). This TCR came from a woman in her 30s with alopecia areata. Some clones in this sample may be carry-over from other donors' samples. The CDR3 DNA follows: TGTGCCACCCTCGGACTAGCCAAAAACATTCAGTACTTC. This gives the protein CATLGLAKNIQYF.